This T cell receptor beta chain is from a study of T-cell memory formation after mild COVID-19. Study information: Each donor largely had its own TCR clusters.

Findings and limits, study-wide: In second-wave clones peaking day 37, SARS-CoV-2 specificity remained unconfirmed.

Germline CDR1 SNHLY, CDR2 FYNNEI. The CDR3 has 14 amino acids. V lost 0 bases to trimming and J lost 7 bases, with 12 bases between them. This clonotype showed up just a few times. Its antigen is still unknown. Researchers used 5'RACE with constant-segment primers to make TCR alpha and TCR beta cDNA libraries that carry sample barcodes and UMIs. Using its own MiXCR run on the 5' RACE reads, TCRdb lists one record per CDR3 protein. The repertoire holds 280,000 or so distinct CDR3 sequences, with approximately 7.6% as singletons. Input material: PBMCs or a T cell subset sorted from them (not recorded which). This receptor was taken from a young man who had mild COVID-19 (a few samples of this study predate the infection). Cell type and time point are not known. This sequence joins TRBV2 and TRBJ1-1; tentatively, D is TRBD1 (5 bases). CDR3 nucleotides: TGTGCCAGCAGTGAAGCGCAAATGGGGGGTGAAGCTTTCTTT. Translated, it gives CASSEAQMGGEAFF. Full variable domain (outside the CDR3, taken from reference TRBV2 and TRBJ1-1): EPEVTQTPSHQVTQMGQEVILRCVPISNHLYFYWYRQILGQKVEFLVSFYNNEISEKSEIFDDQFSVERPDGSNFTLKIRSTKLEDSAMYFCASSEAQMGGEAFFGQGTRLTVV.